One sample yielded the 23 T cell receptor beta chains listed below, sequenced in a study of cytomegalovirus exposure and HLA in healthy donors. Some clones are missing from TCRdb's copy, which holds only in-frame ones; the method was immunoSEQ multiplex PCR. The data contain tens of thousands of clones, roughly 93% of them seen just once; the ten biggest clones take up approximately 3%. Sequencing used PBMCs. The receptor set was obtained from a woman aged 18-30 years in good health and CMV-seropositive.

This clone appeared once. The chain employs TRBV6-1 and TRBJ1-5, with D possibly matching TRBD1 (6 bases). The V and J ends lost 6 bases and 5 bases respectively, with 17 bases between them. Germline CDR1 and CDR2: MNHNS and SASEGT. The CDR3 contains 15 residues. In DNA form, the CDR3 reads TGTGCCAGCAGGGTAACAGGGTCCGGCGATCAGCCCCAGCATTTT. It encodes CASRVTGSGDQPQHF.

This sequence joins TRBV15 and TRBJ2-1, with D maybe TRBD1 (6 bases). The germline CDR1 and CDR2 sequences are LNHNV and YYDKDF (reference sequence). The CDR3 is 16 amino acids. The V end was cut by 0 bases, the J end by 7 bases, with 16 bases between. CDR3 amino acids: CATSRDLAGARNEQFF. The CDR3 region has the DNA TGTGCCACCAGCAGAGATTTAGCAGGGGCTCGGAATGAGCAGTTCTTC.

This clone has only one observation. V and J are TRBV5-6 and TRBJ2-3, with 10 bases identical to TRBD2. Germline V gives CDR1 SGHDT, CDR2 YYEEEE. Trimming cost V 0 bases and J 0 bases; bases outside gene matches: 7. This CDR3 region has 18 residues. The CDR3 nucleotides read TGTGCCAGCAGCTTGGTAGGACTAGCGGTTTCTAGCACAGATACGCAGTATTTT. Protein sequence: CASSLVGLAVSSTDTQYF.

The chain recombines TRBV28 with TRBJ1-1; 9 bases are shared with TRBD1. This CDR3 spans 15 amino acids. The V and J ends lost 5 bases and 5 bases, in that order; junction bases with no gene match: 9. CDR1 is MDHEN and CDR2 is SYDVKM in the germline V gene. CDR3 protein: CASSASGTGWTEAFF. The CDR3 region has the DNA TGTGCCAGCAGTGCATCCGGGACAGGGTGGACTGAAGCTTTCTTT. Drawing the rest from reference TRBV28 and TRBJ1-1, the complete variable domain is DVKVTQSSRYLVKRTGEKVFLECVQDMDHENMFWYRQDPGLGLRLIYFSYDVKMKEKGDIPEGYSVSREKKERFSLILESASTNQTSMYLCASSASGTGWTEAFFGQGTRLTVV.

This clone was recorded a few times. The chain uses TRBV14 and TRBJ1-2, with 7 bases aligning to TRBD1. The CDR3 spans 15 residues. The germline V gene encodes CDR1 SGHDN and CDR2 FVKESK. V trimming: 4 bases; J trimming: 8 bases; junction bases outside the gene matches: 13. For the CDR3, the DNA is TGTGCCAGCAGCCCAGACTTCAAGGGGGCGCGGGGCTACACCTTC. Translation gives CASSPDFKGARGYTF.

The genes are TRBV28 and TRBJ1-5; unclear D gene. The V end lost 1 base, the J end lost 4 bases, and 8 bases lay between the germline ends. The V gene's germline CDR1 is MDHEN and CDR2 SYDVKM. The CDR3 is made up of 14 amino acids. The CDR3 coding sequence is TGTGCCAGCAGTTTATTAGACTTAAATCAGCCCCAGCATTTT. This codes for CASSLLDLNQPQHF.

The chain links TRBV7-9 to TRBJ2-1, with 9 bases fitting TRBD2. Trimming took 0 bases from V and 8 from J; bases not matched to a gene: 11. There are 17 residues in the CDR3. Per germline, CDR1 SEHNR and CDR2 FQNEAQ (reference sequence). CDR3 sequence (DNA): TGTGCCAGCAGCTTAGCGGAGGCGGGAGGGCCGGGGGATGAGCAGTTCTTC. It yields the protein CASSLAEAGGPGDEQFF.

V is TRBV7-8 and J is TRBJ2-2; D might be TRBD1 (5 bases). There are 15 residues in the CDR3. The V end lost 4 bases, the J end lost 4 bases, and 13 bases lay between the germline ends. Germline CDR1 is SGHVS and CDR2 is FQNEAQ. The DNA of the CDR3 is TGTGCCAGCAGCTCAGACAGCCAGGGCACCGGGGAGCTGTTTTTT. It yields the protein CASSSDSQGTGELFF.

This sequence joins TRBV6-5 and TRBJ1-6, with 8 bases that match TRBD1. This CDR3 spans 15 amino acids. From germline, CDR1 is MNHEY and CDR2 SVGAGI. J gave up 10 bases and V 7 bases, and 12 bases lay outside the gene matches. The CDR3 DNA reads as TGTGCCAGCACGGGGAGAGACAGGGGAGAGTCACCCCTCCACTTT. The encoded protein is CASTGRDRGESPLHF.

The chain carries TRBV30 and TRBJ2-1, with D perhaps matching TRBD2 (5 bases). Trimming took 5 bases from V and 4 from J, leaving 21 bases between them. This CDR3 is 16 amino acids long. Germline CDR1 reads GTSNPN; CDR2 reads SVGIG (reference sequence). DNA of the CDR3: TGTGCCTGGTCCAAATCCCCTAGGAGGCAATACAATGAGCAGTTCTTC. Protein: CAWSKSPRRQYNEQFF.

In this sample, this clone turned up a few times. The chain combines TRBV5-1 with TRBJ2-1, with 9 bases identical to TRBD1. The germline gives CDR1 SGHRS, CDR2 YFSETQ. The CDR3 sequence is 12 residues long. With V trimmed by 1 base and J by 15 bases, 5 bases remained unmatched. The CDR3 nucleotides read TGCGCCAGCAGCTTGTCGGGACAGGGTCGGTTCTTC. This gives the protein CASSLSGQGRFF. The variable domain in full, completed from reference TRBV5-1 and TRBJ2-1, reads KAGVTQTPRYLIKTRGQQVTLSCSPISGHRSVSWYQQTPGQGLQFLFEYFSETQRNKGNFPGRFSGRQFSNSRSEMNVSTLELGDSALYLCASSLSGQGRFFGPGTRLTVL.

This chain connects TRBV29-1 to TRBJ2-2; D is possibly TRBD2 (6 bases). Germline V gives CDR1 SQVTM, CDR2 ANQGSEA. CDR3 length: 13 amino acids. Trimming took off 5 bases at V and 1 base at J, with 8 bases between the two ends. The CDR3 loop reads CSVQEGNTGELFF. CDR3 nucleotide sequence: TGCAGCGTTCAGGAGGGGAACACCGGGGAGCTGTTTTTT.

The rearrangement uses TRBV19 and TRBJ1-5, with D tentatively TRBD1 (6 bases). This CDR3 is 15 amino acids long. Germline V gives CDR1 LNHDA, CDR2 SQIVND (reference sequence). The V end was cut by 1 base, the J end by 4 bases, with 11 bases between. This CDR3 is CASSIAAGANQPQHF. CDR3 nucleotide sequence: TGTGCCAGTAGTATAGCGGCAGGGGCAAATCAGCCCCAGCATTTT.

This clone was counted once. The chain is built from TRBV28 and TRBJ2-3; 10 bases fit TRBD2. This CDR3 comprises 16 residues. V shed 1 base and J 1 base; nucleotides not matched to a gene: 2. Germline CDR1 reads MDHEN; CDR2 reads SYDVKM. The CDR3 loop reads CASSLSGTSGTDTQYF. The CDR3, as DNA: TGTGCCAGCAGTTTATCTGGGACTAGCGGCACAGATACGCAGTATTTT. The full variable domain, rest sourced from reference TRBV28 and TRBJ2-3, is DVKVTQSSRYLVKRTGEKVFLECVQDMDHENMFWYRQDPGLGLRLIYFSYDVKMKEKGDIPEGYSVSREKKERFSLILESASTNQTSMYLCASSLSGTSGTDTQYFGPGTRLTVL.

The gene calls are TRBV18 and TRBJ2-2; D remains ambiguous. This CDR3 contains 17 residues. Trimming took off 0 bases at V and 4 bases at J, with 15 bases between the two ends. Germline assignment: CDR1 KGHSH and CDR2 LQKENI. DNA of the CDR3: TGTGCCAGCTCACCACCTTCGTCCTATTCTAGCACCGGGGAGCTGTTTTTT. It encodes CASSPPSSYSSTGELFF.

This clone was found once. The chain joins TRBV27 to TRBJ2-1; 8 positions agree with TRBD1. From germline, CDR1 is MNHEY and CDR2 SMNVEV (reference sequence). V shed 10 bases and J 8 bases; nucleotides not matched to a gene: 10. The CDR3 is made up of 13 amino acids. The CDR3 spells CATRTGMQDEQFF. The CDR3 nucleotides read TGTGCCACCAGGACAGGGATGCAGGATGAGCAGTTCTTC.

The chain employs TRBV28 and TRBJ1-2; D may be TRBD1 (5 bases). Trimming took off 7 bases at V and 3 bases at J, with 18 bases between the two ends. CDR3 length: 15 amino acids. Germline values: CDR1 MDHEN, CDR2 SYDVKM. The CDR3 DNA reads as TGTGCCAGCACCCTAACTGGGGGGTGGTACTATGGCTACACCTTC. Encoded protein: CASTLTGGWYYGYTF.

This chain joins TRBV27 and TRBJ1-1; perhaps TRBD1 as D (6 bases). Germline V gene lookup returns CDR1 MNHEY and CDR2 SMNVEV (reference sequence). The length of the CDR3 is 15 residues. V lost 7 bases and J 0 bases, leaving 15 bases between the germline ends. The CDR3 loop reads CASTPSDRMNTEAFF. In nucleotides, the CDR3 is TGTGCCAGCACCCCCTCTGACAGGATGAACACTGAAGCTTTCTTT.

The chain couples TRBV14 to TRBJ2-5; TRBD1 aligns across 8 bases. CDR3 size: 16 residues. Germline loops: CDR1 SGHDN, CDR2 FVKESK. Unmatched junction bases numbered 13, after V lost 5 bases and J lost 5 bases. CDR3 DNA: TGTGCCAGCAGCACACGACAGGGGACCAGGGGGGAGACCCAGTACTTC. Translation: CASSTRQGTRGETQYF.

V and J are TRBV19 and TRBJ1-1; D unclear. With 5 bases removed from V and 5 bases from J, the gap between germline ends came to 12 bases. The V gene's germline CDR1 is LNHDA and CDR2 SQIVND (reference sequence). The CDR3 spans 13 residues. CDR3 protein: CASSPTLRTEAFF. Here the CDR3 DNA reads TGTGCCAGTAGTCCTACTCTGCGGACTGAAGCTTTCTTT.

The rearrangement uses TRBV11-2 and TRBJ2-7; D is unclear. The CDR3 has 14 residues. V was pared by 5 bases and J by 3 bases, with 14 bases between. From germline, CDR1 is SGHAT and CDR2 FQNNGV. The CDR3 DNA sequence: TGTGCCAGCAGCGCTTCAGTAAATTACTACGAGCAGTACTTC. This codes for CASSASVNYYEQYF.

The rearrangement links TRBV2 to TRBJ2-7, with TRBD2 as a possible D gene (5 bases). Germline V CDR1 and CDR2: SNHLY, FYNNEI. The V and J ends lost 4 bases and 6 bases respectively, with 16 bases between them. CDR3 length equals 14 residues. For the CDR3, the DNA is TGTGCCAGCAGTGGCCCCGGGGTCAACTCCGAGCAGTACTTC. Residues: CASSGPGVNSEQYF.

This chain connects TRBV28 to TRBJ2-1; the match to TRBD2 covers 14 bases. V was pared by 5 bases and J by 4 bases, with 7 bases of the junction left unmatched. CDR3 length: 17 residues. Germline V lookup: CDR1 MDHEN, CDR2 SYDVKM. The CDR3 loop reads CASSATSGGALYNEQFF. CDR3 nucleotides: TGTGCCAGCAGTGCGACTAGCGGGGGGGCGCTATACAATGAGCAGTTCTTC.